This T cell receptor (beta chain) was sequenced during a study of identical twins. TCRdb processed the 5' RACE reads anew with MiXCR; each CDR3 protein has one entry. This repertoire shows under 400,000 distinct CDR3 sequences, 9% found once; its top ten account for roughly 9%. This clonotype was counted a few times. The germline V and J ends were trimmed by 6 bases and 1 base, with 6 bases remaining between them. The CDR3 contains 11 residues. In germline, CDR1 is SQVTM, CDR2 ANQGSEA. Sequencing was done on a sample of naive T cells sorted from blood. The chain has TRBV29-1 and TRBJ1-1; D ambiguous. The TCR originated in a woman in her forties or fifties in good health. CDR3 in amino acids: CSVTRNTEAFF. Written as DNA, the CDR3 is TGCAGCGTAACACGGAACACTGAAGCTTTCTTT.